Below, 18 T cell receptor beta chains from the same sample are listed, as sequenced in a study of yellow fever vaccine responses in identical twins. Via MiXCR, TCRdb re-called the RT-PCR reads, giving one row per CDR3 protein. The sample shows roughly 1,600 distinct CDR3 sequences, about 85% of them seen only once. The source was T cells from blood (PBMCs), unsorted or a sorted subset (not recorded which), collected before or after yellow fever vaccination (not recorded which). The receptors originated from a woman aged 18-30 years who received the yellow fever vaccine.

The chain joins TRBV25-1 to TRBJ2-1; a weak D match, TRBD2 (6 bases). This CDR3 is 15 amino acids long. Trimming took 7 bases from V and 7 from J, leaving 20 bases between them. The germline CDR1 and CDR2 sequences are MGHDK and SYGVNS. The CDR3 coding sequence is TGTGCCAGCACCCCTCAGGAGGAGGGCCGAAATGAGCAGTTCTTC. It encodes CASTPQEEGRNEQFF.

This chain joins TRBV9 and TRBJ1-6, with a possible D match to TRBD1 (5 bases). CDR3 length equals 16 residues. The germline CDR1 and CDR2 sequences are SGDLS and YYNGEE. V was shortened by 3 bases and J by 4 bases, with 14 bases between the two germline ends. The CDR3 region is CASSGGAPNYNSPLHF. The CDR3 region has the DNA TGTGCCAGCAGCGGGGGCGCGCCGAATTATAATTCACCCCTCCACTTT.

This chain joins TRBV6-5 and TRBJ2-7; the match to TRBD1 covers 7 bases. After removal of 2 bases from V and 1 base from J, the junction contained 2 bases not matched to a gene. This CDR3 comprises 14 residues. The germline CDR1 and CDR2 sequences are MNHEY and SVGAGI. This chain's CDR3 is CASSYRGLSYEQYF. The CDR3, as DNA: TGTGCCAGCAGTTACAGGGGGCTGTCCTACGAGCAGTACTTC.

About this clonotype: Its ends do not fully match the called genes, so a read error is possible. The genes are TRBV5-1 and TRBJ2-7; D remains unclear. The germline gives CDR1 SGHRS, CDR2 YFSETQ. CDR3 length equals 13 residues. CDR3 protein: CASRPTFSHEQYF. CDR3 bases: TGCGCCAGCAGGCCCACCTTCTCCCACGAGCAGTACTTC.

The chain carries TRBV13 and TRBJ2-5, with 12 bases matching TRBD2. This CDR3 has 15 amino acids. Germline CDR1 and CDR2: PRHDT and FYEKMQ (reference sequence). J lost 3 bases, V lost 6 bases, and 5 bases had no gene match. The CDR3 nucleotides are TGTGCCAGCAGGCAGACTAGCGGGAGTAAAGAGACCCAGTACTTC. Translation gives CASRQTSGSKETQYF.

The rearrangement uses TRBV11-1 and TRBJ2-5; no reliable D call. Trimming stripped 4 bases from V and 4 bases from J, with 7 bases between. The CDR3 is made up of 12 amino acids. Germline CDR1 SGHAT, CDR2 FQDESV (reference sequence). The CDR3 DNA reads as TGTGCCAGCAGCTCGGTGGGAGAGACCCAGTACTTC. It yields the protein CASSSVGETQYF.

This rearrangement joins TRBV6-2 or TRBV6-3 to TRBJ1-2; 9 bases are shared with TRBD1. Per the germline V gene, CDR1 is MNHEY and CDR2 is SVGEGT. The J segment lost 4 bases and the V segment lost 2 bases, leaving 5 bases of the junction unmatched. The CDR3 spans 15 residues. The CDR3 region is CASSYEGQGGYGYTF. The DNA for the CDR3 is TGTGCCAGCAGTTACGAGGGACAGGGTGGCTATGGCTACACCTTC.

The rearrangement joins TRBV6-5 to TRBJ1-2; possibly TRBD1 for D (5 bases). Germline CDR1 MNHEY, CDR2 SVGAGI. The CDR3 is 14 amino acids. V lost 0 bases and J lost 8, with 13 bases in between. CDR3 sequence: CASSYSSGSLGYTF. For the CDR3, the DNA is TGTGCCAGCAGTTACTCCTCAGGGTCGCTCGGCTACACCTTC.

In DNA form, the CDR3 reads TGCAGCGTGGGACAAAAAGCTCGTGAGCAGTTCTTC. It translates to CSVGQKAREQFF. The chain uses TRBV29-1 and TRBJ2-1; D possibly corresponds to TRBD1 (6 bases). This CDR3 comprises 12 residues. V was shortened by 6 bases and J by 9 bases, with 15 bases between the two germline ends. CDR1 and CDR2 from the germline V gene are SQVTM and ANQGSEA.

This clonotype was counted a single time. The genes are TRBV6-2 or TRBV6-3 and TRBJ1-1; no firm D call. V was clipped by 3 bases and J by 0 bases, with 17 bases between them. Per the germline V gene, CDR1 is MNHEY and CDR2 is SVGEGT. This CDR3 contains 17 residues. This CDR3 is CASSYQTAPALNTEAFF. CDR3 nucleotide sequence: TGTGCCAGCAGTTATCAAACAGCCCCGGCCTTGAACACTGAAGCTTTCTTT.

In regard to this clonotype: One end of the junction fails to match germline, which may point to a read error. CDR3 protein: CASSSGTGDTEQYF. Written as DNA, the CDR3 is TGTGCTAGCAGCTCCGGGACAGGGGATACTGAGCAGTACTTC. J is TRBJ2-7 and V is TRBV7-7; 10 bases match TRBD1. Per germline, CDR1 SSHAT and CDR2 FNYEAQ (reference sequence). This CDR3 has 14 residues.

V and J are TRBV10-3 and TRBJ1-1; TRBD1 is a possible D gene (6 bases). V dropped 0 bases and J dropped 6 bases, with 11 bases sitting between them. Germline V lookup: CDR1 ENHRY, CDR2 SYGVKD. This CDR3 is 14 amino acids long. The CDR3 here is CAISESYRAPEAFF. CDR3 DNA sequence: TGTGCCATCAGTGAGTCATACAGGGCGCCTGAAGCTTTCTTT.

The chain combines TRBV6-5 with TRBJ2-3; 7 nucleotides match TRBD2. Per the germline V gene, CDR1 is MNHEY and CDR2 is SVGAGI. V was clipped by 4 bases and J by 3 bases; unmatched bases: 13. The CDR3 is made up of 17 amino acids. Here the CDR3 DNA reads TGTGCCAGCAGTTTAATAGGGTGGGGGGGTCGGACAGATACGCAGTATTTT. Its protein is CASSLIGWGGRTDTQYF.

This chain joins TRBV11-3 and TRBJ2-1; no clear D gene. The CDR3 is 15 amino acids. The germline gives CDR1 SGHNT, CDR2 YENEEA. Between the trimmed V and J ends, which lost 1 base and 0 bases, there was a span of 7 bases. The CDR3 protein is CASSLGGISYNEQFF. The CDR3 nucleotides read TGTGCCAGCAGCTTAGGGGGTATCTCCTACAATGAGCAGTTCTTC. The complete variable domain, with remaining parts taken from reference TRBV11-3 and TRBJ2-1, reads EAGVVQSPRYKIIEKKQPVAFWCNPISGHNTLYWYLQNLGQGPELLIRYENEEAVDDSQLPKDRFSAERLKGVDSTLKIQPAELGDSAVYLCASSLGGISYNEQFFGPGTRLTVL.

The V call is TRBV4-3, the J call TRBJ2-1; tentatively, D is TRBD1 or TRBD2 (6 bases each). The V end lost 0 bases, the J end lost 2 bases, and 11 bases lay between the germline ends. The germline gives CDR1 LGHNA, CDR2 YSLEER. The CDR3 has 16 residues. In DNA, the CDR3 is TGCGCCAGCAGCCAAGATAAGGAGGGGGCCTACAATGAGCAGTTCTTC. Residues: CASSQDKEGAYNEQFF.

The gene calls are TRBV11-1 and TRBJ2-7; D uncertain. This CDR3 contains 11 residues. Germline assignment: CDR1 SGHAT and CDR2 FQDESV (reference sequence). Between the trimmed V and J ends, which lost 3 bases and 6 bases, there was a span of 6 bases. The CDR3: CASSFQSEQYF. The CDR3 coding sequence is TGTGCCAGCAGCTTTCAGAGCGAGCAGTACTTC.

Of note for this clonotype: Germline and junction disagree at one end, which may indicate a read error. V and J are TRBV12-3 or TRBV12-4 and TRBJ2-7; 10 bases fit TRBD2. The CDR3 loop spans 14 amino acids. CDR3 sequence: CASSLAGASYEQYF. Here the CDR3 DNA reads TGTGCCAGCAGTCTAGCGGGAGCCTCCTACGAGCAGTACTTC.

The V call is TRBV11-1, the J call TRBJ1-5, with 7 bases identical to TRBD1. The trim removed 1 base at V and 6 bases at J, leaving 0 bases unmatched. The CDR3 spans 13 residues. Germline-derived CDR1 and CDR2 are SGHAT and FQDESV (reference sequence). In DNA, the CDR3 is TGTGCCAGCAGCTTAGGGACAGGTCAGCCCCAGCATTTT. It encodes CASSLGTGQPQHF.